This T cell receptor beta chain was captured in a study of T cells in Graves' hyperthyroidism and ophthalmopathy. This CDR3 contains 15 residues. Trimming took 2 bases from V and 7 from J, leaving 14 bases between them. The V gene's germline CDR1 is SEHNR and CDR2 FQNEAQ (reference sequence). Overall study findings and caveats: With a median lead of roughly 6.2 months before onset, the model predicted ophthalmopathy.

Researchers took RNA transcripts and amplified the TCR beta CDR3 regions from them. First-round RT-PCR targeting the TCR CDR3 was performed with the HTBI primer set. TCRdb independently ran MiXCR on the multiplex PCR reads; one entry per CDR3 protein. The sample has roughly 350,000 distinct CDR3 sequences, more than 14% seen once. This clonotype was picked up many times. Its matching antigen is unknown. The specimen was blood. This clonotype was obtained from a woman in her thirties with Graves' ophthalmopathy. The V gene is TRBV7-9, the J gene TRBJ1-4; possible D gene TRBD1, 5 bases. The CDR3 is CASSLIAGTGEKLFF. The CDR3 DNA sequence: TGTGCCAGCAGCTTAATCGCAGGGACTGGTGAAAAACTGTTTTTT.